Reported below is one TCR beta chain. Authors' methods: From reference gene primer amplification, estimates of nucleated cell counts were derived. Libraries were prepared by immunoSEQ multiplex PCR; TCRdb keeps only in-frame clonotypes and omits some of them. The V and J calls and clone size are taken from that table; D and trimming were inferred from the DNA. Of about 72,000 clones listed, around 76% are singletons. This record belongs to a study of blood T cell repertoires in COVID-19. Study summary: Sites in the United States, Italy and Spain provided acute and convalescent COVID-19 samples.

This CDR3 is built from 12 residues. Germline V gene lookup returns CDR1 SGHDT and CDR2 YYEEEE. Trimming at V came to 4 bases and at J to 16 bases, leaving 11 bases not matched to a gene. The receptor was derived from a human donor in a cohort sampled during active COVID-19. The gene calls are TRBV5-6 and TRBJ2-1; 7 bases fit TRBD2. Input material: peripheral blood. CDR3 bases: TGTGCCAGCAGCGCACAGACTAGCCGGGAATTCTTC. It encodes CASSAQTSREFF.